A selection of T cell receptor beta chains follows, all from one sample in a study of shared clonotypes between healthy human individuals. Only in-frame clones appear in the TCRdb table, and some are missing; sequencing was by immunoSEQ multiplex PCR. The data hold 550,000 to 850,000 clones, with over 55% observed a single time. The sample consisted of memory CD4+ T cells sorted from blood. All receptors come from a woman in her 30s in good health. Both conserved end residues are part of each CDR3. A D gene is named only where the DNA matches it firmly. The size entry is marked missing in some rows and otherwise reads once, few, many or a size class.

size	D	J	V	CDR3	DNA
-	TRBD1	TRBJ1-3	TRBV18	CASSPRNRQGPGNTIYF	TGTGCCAGCTCACCACGAAACCGACAGGGTCCGGGAAACACCATATATTTT
few	TRBD1	TRBJ2-7	TRBV27	CASSLGQATYEQYF	TGTGCCAGCAGTCTCGGACAGGCCACCTACGAGCAGTACTTC
-	TRBD1	TRBJ2-5	TRBV6-1	CASRRTGAPQETQYF	TGTGCCAGCAGGCGGACAGGGGCCCCACAAGAGACCCAGTACTTC
-	-	TRBJ2-7	TRBV28	CASSYPRDTYSHEQYF	TGTGCCAGCAGTTACCCCCGGGACACATACTCCCACGAGCAGTACTTC
-	TRBD1	TRBJ2-1	TRBV19	CASAVRTGINNEQFF	TGTGCCAGTGCAGTGAGGACAGGGATTAACAATGAGCAGTTCTTC
-	-	TRBJ1-5	TRBV5-4	CASRISQGVYGYSNQPQHF	TGTGCCAGCAGGATCTCTCAGGGAGTGTATGGGTATAGCAATCAGCCCCAGCATTTT
-	TRBD1	TRBJ2-3	TRBV28	CASRTTGADTQYF	TGTGCCAGCAGAACCACAGGGGCCGATACGCAGTATTTT
-	TRBD2	TRBJ2-3	TRBV10-2	CASDLAGTPDTQYF	TGCGCCAGCGATCTAGCGGGAACCCCAGATACGCAGTATTTT
-	TRBD2	TRBJ2-3	TRBV4-2	CASSVELLAGGLSTDTQYF	TGTGCCAGCAGCGTAGAACTCCTAGCGGGTGGACTTAGCACAGATACGCAGTATTTT
-	TRBD1	TRBJ2-7	TRBV6-5	CASTLRRDRGEKQYF	TGTGCCAGCACCCTACGCCGGGACAGGGGAGAGAAGCAGTACTTC
-	-	TRBJ2-1	TRBV19	CASSTLAREQFF	TGTGCCAGTAGTACATTAGCGAGGGAGCAGTTCTTC
-	TRBD1	TRBJ1-5	TRBV18	CASSPRQGAVQPQHF	TGTGCCAGCTCACCACGACAGGGGGCAGTTCAGCCCCAGCATTTT
-	-	TRBJ2-7	TRBV7-9	CASSLEGLNEQYF	TGTGCCAGCAGCTTAGAGGGATTGAACGAGCAGTACTTC
-	TRBD2	TRBJ2-7	TRBV7-3	CASSLSGNNYEQYF	TGTGCCAGCAGTCTTAGCGGGAATAACTACGAGCAGTACTTC
once	TRBD1	TRBJ1-2	TRBV18	CASSPDGRGREGGYTF	TGTGCCAGCTCACCAGATGGAAGGGGGCGCGAAGGCGGCTACACCTTC
-	TRBD1	TRBJ1-4	TRBV7-2	CASSDRANEKLFF	TGTGCCAGCTCCGACAGGGCTAATGAAAAACTGTTTTTT
-	-	TRBJ2-5	TRBV5-1	CASSLPLGRGTETQYF	TGCGCCAGCAGCCTACCCCTAGGCAGGGGTACAGAGACCCAGTACTTC
-	-	TRBJ2-1	TRBV18	CASSPGRTSYNEQFF	TGTGCCAGCTCACCGGGTCGGACCTCCTACAATGAGCAGTTCTTC
-	-	TRBJ2-4	TRBV11-2	CASSLDAFQYF	TGTGCCAGCAGCTTAGATGCTTTTCAGTACTTC
-	-	TRBJ1-1	TRBV6-1	CASSGGRVGTEAFF	TGTGCCAGCAGTGGGGGAAGGGTTGGCACTGAAGCTTTCTTT
-	TRBD2	TRBJ2-7	TRBV7-2	CASSLGLATYEQYF	TGTGCCAGCAGCCTAGGACTAGCTACCTACGAGCAGTACTTC
few	-	TRBJ1-1	TRBV7-9	CASSLRGDTEAFF	TGTGCCAGCAGCTTAAGAGGGGACACTGAAGCTTTCTTT
-	-	TRBJ1-2	TRBV19	CAYYGYTF	TGTGCCTACTATGGCTACACCTTC
many	-	TRBJ2-3	TRBV29-1	CSVKPTTDTQYF	TGCAGCGTGAAACCCACAACAGATACGCAGTATTTT
-	TRBD1	TRBJ2-1	TRBV7-9	CASSLRAGGYNEQFF	TGTGCCAGCAGCTTAAGGGCAGGGGGCTACAATGAGCAGTTCTTC
-	TRBD1	TRBJ1-2	TRBV5-1	CASSLSQGEGGYTF	TGCGCCAGCAGCTTATCACAGGGGGAAGGGGGCTACACCTTC
once	-	TRBJ2-4	TRBV19	CASSKTGFSLAKNIQYF	TGTGCCAGTAGTAAAACAGGGTTTTCACTAGCCAAAAACATTCAGTACTTC
-	TRBD1	TRBJ2-2	TRBV13	CASLTRTGSTGELFF	TGTGCCAGCTTGACCAGGACAGGGTCTACCGGGGAGCTGTTTTTT
many	TRBD2	TRBJ2-1	TRBV18	CASSPKQLADNEQFF	TGTGCCAGCTCCCCCAAGCAGCTAGCGGACAATGAGCAGTTCTTC
-	-	TRBJ2-3	TRBV5-6	CASSSQGRPGTDTQYF	TGTGCCAGCAGCTCCCAGGGCAGGCCCGGCACAGATACGCAGTATTTT
-	TRBD2	TRBJ2-3	TRBV7-2	CASSLAVAGGRDTQYF	TGTGCCAGCAGCTTAGCGGTAGCGGGAGGGCGGGATACGCAGTATTTT
-	-	TRBJ2-3	TRBV6-1	CASTRTGTDTQYF	TGTGCCAGCACCCGAACAGGCACAGATACGCAGTATTTT
-	-	TRBJ2-2	TRBV28	CASLYFRGRGGTGELFF	TGTGCCAGCTTATATTTCAGGGGGCGCGGGGGCACCGGGGAGCTGTTTTTT
once	-	TRBJ1-1	TRBV9	CASSVSWGSTEAFF	TGTGCCAGCAGCGTTTCGTGGGGTTCCACTGAAGCTTTCTTT
-	-	TRBJ2-2	TRBV5-1	CASSFGTPTGELFF	TGCGCCAGCAGCTTCGGGACTCCCACCGGGGAGCTGTTTTTT
-	-	TRBJ1-5	TRBV6-1	CASSEGTNRDQPQHF	TGTGCCAGCAGTGAAGGGACGAATCGGGATCAGCCCCAGCATTTT
once	-	TRBJ2-2	TRBV5-1	CASSSGTKGTGELFF	TGCGCCAGCAGCTCCGGGACAAAAGGGACCGGGGAGCTGTTTTTT
-	-	TRBJ1-5	TRBV28	CASSLNGREPQHF	TGTGCCAGCAGTTTAAACGGCAGAGAGCCCCAGCATTTT
-	-	TRBJ1-1	TRBV27	CASSPISTDTEAFF	TGTGCCAGCAGCCCTATTTCTACGGACACTGAAGCTTTCTTT
-	TRBD2	TRBJ2-1	TRBV6-5	CASSTSGSRDEQFF	TGTGCCAGCAGTACTAGCGGGTCCCGGGATGAGCAGTTCTTC
-	TRBD1	TRBJ1-2	TRBV6-4	CASSDKPGQAYGYTF	TGTGCCAGCAGTGATAAGCCGGGACAGGCCTATGGCTACACCTTC
-	TRBD2	TRBJ2-3	TRBV5-1	CASSRSGRGSSTDTQYF	TGCGCCAGCAGCAGAAGCGGGAGAGGGTCTAGCACAGATACGCAGTATTTT
-	-	TRBJ2-7	TRBV5-1	CASSLVSAKYEQYF	TGCGCCAGCAGCTTGGTGTCTGCTAAATACGAGCAGTACTTC
-	-	TRBJ2-7	TRBV27	CASSLSPGRGYYEQYF	TGTGCCAGCAGTTTATCTCCGGGTCGGGGGTACTACGAGCAGTACTTC
-	-	TRBJ2-1	TRBV7-9	CASSFSGLRMEQFF	TGTGCCAGCAGCTTCTCGGGACTCCGAATGGAGCAGTTCTTC
-	TRBD2	TRBJ2-1	TRBV5-6	CASSLELAAYNEQFF	TGTGCCAGCAGCTTGGAACTAGCGGCTTACAATGAGCAGTTCTTC
-	TRBD2	TRBJ2-7	TRBV18	CASSSGGSEQYF	TGTGCCAGCTCGTCGGGGGGGTCCGAGCAGTACTTC
-	TRBD1	TRBJ2-7	TRBV5-1	CASSLEGQGAQEQYF	TGCGCCAGCAGCTTGGAGGGACAGGGGGCACAGGAGCAGTACTTC
-	-	TRBJ2-7	TRBV6-1	CASSEAPQGGDEQYF	TGTGCCAGCAGTGAAGCGCCCCAGGGTGGTGACGAGCAGTACTTC
-	-	TRBJ1-2	TRBV19	CASSIWGRGYTF	TGTGCCAGTAGTATTTGGGGGCGAGGCTACACCTTC
-	TRBD1	TRBJ2-1	TRBV6-5	CASSPMTGIYNEQFF	TGTGCCAGCAGTCCAATGACAGGGATCTACAATGAGCAGTTCTTC
-	-	TRBJ2-7	TRBV7-2	CASSPRYEQYF	TGTGCCAGCAGCCCACGCTACGAGCAGTACTTC
-	-	TRBJ1-4	TRBV6-1	CASTPQGREKLFF	TGTGCCAGCACCCCACAGGGACGCGAAAAACTGTTTTTT